This T cell receptor beta chain was profiled in a study of T cells in Graves' hyperthyroidism and ophthalmopathy. From germline, CDR1 is SGHRS and CDR2 YFSETQ. CDR3 length: 14 amino acids. V was trimmed by 0 bases and J by 6 bases, leaving 13 bases between them. The sample holds a few counts of this clonotype. What it binds is not known. Notes on the study in general: From stable hyperthyroidism, ophthalmopathy was separated by a 13 V-J model.

Amplification yielded TCR beta CDR3 regions, with RNA transcripts as the source. An initial round of RT-PCR targeting the TCR CDR3 relied on the HTBI primer set. TCRdb re-analysed the multiplex PCR reads in MiXCR, keeping a single row per CDR3 protein. Of around 380,000 distinct CDR3 sequences in the sample, around an eighth are singletons; the top ten hold around 20%. This sequence was found in a man aged 25 to 40 with Graves' hyperthyroidism that later progressed to Graves' ophthalmopathy. The specimen sequenced was blood. The chain carries TRBV5-1 and TRBJ2-7; D is possibly TRBD2 (6 bases). In nucleotides, the CDR3 is TGCGCCAGCAGCTTGGCCGGAGGGGTTGTCGAGCAGTACTTC. Translation: CASSLAGGVVEQYF.